The following is a T cell receptor (beta chain) sequence with its context. What it binds is not known. The sample belongs to a study of monozygotic twins with inflammatory bowel disease. Whole-study findings and limits: Among IBD patients, fewer clonotypes were shared with others than among healthy twins, especially with disease activity.

Total RNA from whole blood was isolated with no T cell sorting. The TCR libraries each used total RNA (around 3,800 ng per library). The authors made each sample's cDNA in eight separate reactions. TCRdb reprocessed the 5' RACE reads, keeping one entry per CDR3 protein, no DNA. The sample features about 380,000 distinct CDR3 sequences, with 2.6% in its top ten. Sample: blood. The sequence was obtained from a human donor with ulcerative colitis or Crohn's disease, or a healthy co-twin of an affected twin (not recorded which).

CDR3 protein: CASSPSDGGQPQHF. This chain connects TRBV5-1 to TRBJ1-5. The CDR3 is 14 amino acids. Germline V lookup: CDR1 SGHRS, CDR2 YFSETQ.